The clone carrying this T cell receptor (beta chain) was seen a single time. What it binds is unknown. V dropped 6 bases and J dropped 2 bases, with 14 bases sitting between them. CDR3 length: 14 amino acids. Germline V gene data show CDR1 as MNHEY and CDR2 as SVGAGI. This entry belongs to a study of OX40 agonist ivuxolimab in advanced cancers. Looking at the study overall: An agonistic human IgG2 monoclonal antibody against OX40 (CD134) was given. Study observations and caveats: The investigators did not determine what antigen specificity the expanded peripheral T cells had.

Assay: immunoSEQ multiplex PCR; the TCRdb copy retains only in-frame clones and omits some. The table shows roughly 56,000 clones, with around 85% occurring only once. This TCR was sampled from an adult with an advanced solid tumor such as melanoma, head and neck, liver or kidney cancer. The material sequenced was CD4+ or CD8+ T cells sorted from blood, taken in a trial of the OX40 agonist ivuxolimab. The gene calls are TRBV6-5 and TRBJ2-7; possibly TRBD2 for D (5 bases). DNA for the CDR3: TGTGCCAGCAGCAAAGGAGGTGTAGCCTACGAGCAGTACTTC. It yields the protein CASSKGGVAYEQYF.